This T cell receptor beta chain appears in the sequencing data of a study of cytomegalovirus exposure and HLA in healthy donors (dated 2017 in TCRdb). Looking at the study overall: According to a later analysis, one platform produced both the 120 validation repertoires and the 730 or so repertoires of the first cohort. The aim of the study was to test whether cataloging public T cell receptors could identify signatures of past pathogen exposure. Besides the first cohort of 550 to 750 subjects, a separate validation cohort made up of some 110 different subjects was used. To predict cytomegalovirus infection status, the study combined high-throughput TCR immunosequencing, statistical association of individual TCRs with disease status, and machine learning. The full study reports these points: The authors suggested that the approach could potentially be extended to other disease states and immunological phenotypes. In the study, 150 to 200 TCR beta chains were listed as associated with cytomegalovirus. Three of the identified cytomegalovirus-associated TCR beta chains were confirmed in vitro to be specific for cytomegalovirus antigens. The classifier was reported to diagnose cytomegalovirus status with high specificity and sensitivity in both the original cohort and the validation cohort. Most TCR sequences were observed very rarely across donors, whereas some public TCRs were present in many individuals. In a later analysis, TCRs clustered in the first cohort were found to also tend to co-occur in the roughly 130 validation repertoires, with 90% to 95% of cluster scores above 0. The validation cohort had no HLA typing available for a later analysis, so co-occurrence within that cohort was assessed over all 120 or so repertoires.

The donors belonged to the validation cohort of 90 to 150 subjects, which was separate from the 666-subject first cohort. With respect to this clone: Its antigen is not yet known. Base-call qualities are not available, and no considerably larger clone is one nucleotide away.

Libraries were constructed by the immunoSEQ multiplex PCR assay. On the authors' methods: To diagnose cytomegalovirus status from the catalog of TCR beta chain sequences, a statistical classification framework was built. TCRdb carries this immuneACCESS record with in-frame sequences only. Its versions omit some clonotypes, under half of them owing to an unresolved V gene in the studies checked, with the rest unexplained. From that table come the V and J calls and clone size; the DNA was used to work out D and trimming. A total of some 63,000 clones appear in this sample, 89% of them only once. The ten largest clones capture 1% to 1.5% of the sample. The receptor was derived from a woman aged 18-35 years in good health and CMV-seronegative. Material for sequencing was PBMCs.

In nucleotides, the sequence is TGTGCCAGCAGCTTAGGGGGGACAGGCTACGAGCAGTACTTC. Translated, this gives CASSLGGTGYEQYF. This receptor chain uses TRBV7-8 and TRBJ2-7; 8 nucleotides in the junction match TRBD1. Measured from the cysteine to the phenylalanine, the CDR3 is 14 residues long. Kept here is only the CDR3 DNA, which spans 42 bases and is read in frame from base 1. The CDR1 and CDR2 encoded by the germline V gene are SGHVS and FQNEAQ. Ends trimmed: V by 1 base, J by 3 bases; bases unmatched to a gene: 2.